The entry below gives a single TCR beta chain sequence along with its context. Its antigen is as yet unknown. With a J-beta primer mix and a sample-barcoded 5' primer, a second PCR ran about 6 to 11 cycles. TCRdb fed the 5' RACE reads into MiXCR, producing one record per CDR3 protein. The table shows a few hundred thousand distinct CDR3 sequences, with about 55% occurring only once. The data originate from a study of blood T cells in healthy people across ages. Overall study findings and caveats: Naive T cell percentage by flow cytometry tracked strongly with beta diversity. CMV status of donors was not determined, possibly confounding expanded clonotype changes.

V shed 5 bases and J shed 4 bases, with 14 bases lying between them. This CDR3 region has 14 residues. Germline CDR1 reads MNHNS; CDR2 reads SASEGT. The clonotype originates from a man aged 60 to 75 in good health. Sequenced material: blood. The gene calls are TRBV6-1 and TRBJ1-1; the D gene is possibly TRBD1 (6 bases). CDR3 residues: CASSLKGEGTEAFF. The CDR3 DNA sequence: TGTGCCAGCAGTTTAAAGGGGGAAGGCACTGAAGCTTTCTTT.